The present entry profiles one T cell receptor (beta chain) with its context. The data were obtained in a study of control samples from healthy donors and cancer patients. Sequencing used immunoSEQ multiplex PCR; TCRdb keeps in-frame clones, though not all of them. The sample has some 82,000 clones, approximately 80% seen once. Germline-derived CDR1 and CDR2 are WNHNN and SYGVQD (reference sequence). This CDR3 is 17 amino acids long. V is TRBV10-1 and J is TRBJ1-1, with 7 bases identical to TRBD1. The sequence was obtained from a man aged 60 to 75 with head and neck cancer. Sequenced material: PBMCs. The DNA for the CDR3 is TGCCCCCCCCGCGCCCAGGGGGGGGCTGGGGTGAACACTGAAGCTTTCTTT. As protein: CPPRAQGGAGVNTEAFF.